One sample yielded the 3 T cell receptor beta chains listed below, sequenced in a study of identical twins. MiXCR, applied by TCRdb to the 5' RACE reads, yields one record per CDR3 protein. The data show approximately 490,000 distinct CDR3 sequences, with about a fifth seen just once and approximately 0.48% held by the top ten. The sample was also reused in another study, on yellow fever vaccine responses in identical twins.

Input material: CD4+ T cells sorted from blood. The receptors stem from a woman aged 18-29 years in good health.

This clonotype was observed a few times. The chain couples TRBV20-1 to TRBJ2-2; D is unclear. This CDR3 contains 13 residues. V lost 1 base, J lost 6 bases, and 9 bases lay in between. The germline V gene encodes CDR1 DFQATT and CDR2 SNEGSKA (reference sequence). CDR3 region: CSARGRFAGELFF. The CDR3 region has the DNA TGCAGTGCTAGAGGCAGGTTCGCCGGGGAGCTGTTTTTT.

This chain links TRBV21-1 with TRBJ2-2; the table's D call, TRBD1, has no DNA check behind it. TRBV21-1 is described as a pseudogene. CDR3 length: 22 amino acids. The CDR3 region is CASSKKPFENDRATANTGELFF. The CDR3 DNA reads TGTGCCAGCAGCAAAAAACCCTTTGAAAATGACAGGGCTACCGCGAACACCGGGGAGCTGTTTTTT.

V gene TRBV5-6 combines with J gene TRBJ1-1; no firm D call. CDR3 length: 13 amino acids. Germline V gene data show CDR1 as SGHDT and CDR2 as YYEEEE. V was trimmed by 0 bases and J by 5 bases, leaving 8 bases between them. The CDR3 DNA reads TGTGCCAGCAGCTTGGGGCCAGCGACTGAAGCTTTCTTT. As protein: CASSLGPATEAFF.